The TCR beta chain under discussion was sequenced for a study of T cell responses to AZD1222 COVID-19 vaccine. Study outcomes and limitations: Nearly half of unique spike-specific TCRs reportedly avoided B.1.351 and B.1.1.7 mutated regions. Dominant CD4 TCR responses targeted spike regions 160-218 and 743-854. Increases in Spike-specific TCR breadth and depth were seen after two AZD1222 doses.

Here immunoSEQ multiplex PCR was the method, and the copy in TCRdb shows in-frame clones only, minus some. Found here are roughly 77,000 clones, 90% of them singletons; the top ten hold 3.3%. Turning to this clone: Antigen: not known.

Trimming took 3 bases from V and 11 from J, leaving 21 bases between them. CDR3 length: 15 amino acids. Germline V gene sequence: CDR1 SNHLY, CDR2 FYNNEI. The specimen was peripheral blood, collected 28 days after the second AZD1222 dose. This TCR was recovered from an adult who received the AZD1222 COVID-19 vaccine. The chain joins TRBV2 to TRBJ2-3; D is ambiguous. CDR3 in DNA: TGTGCCAGCAGTGATGGCGAAGTCGCCCCTGGGAAGCAGTATTTT. It yields the protein CASSDGEVAPGKQYF.